A single sample gave rise to the 5 T cell receptor beta chains below, sequenced in a study of OX40 agonist ivuxolimab in advanced cancers. Sequencing used immunoSEQ multiplex PCR; TCRdb keeps in-frame clones, though not all of them. This table has roughly 76,000 clones, roughly nine tenths appearing once. The material was CD4+ or CD8+ T cells sorted from blood, obtained in a trial of the OX40 agonist ivuxolimab. The origin of the receptors is an adult with an advanced solid tumor such as melanoma, head and neck, liver or kidney cancer.

This chain uses TRBV12-5 with TRBJ2-7, with 7 bases lining up with TRBD2. Germline lookup yields CDR1 LGHNT and CDR2 FRNRAP. This CDR3 has 15 amino acids. V was pared by 6 bases and J by 8 bases, with 16 bases of the junction left unmatched. CDR3 sequence: CASGPLAGASTKQYF. The CDR3 coding sequence is TGTGCTAGTGGCCCTCTTGCGGGAGCGTCTACGAAGCAGTACTTC. The full variable domain, with the rest looked up from reference TRBV12-5 and TRBJ2-7, is DARVTQTPRHKVTEMGQEVTMRCQPILGHNTVFWYRQTMMQGLELLAYFRNRAPLDDSGMPKDRFSAEMPDATLATLKIQPSEPRDSAVYFCASGPLAGASTKQYFGPGTRLTVT.

This clone was seen only once. The chain uses TRBV18 and TRBJ2-1, with 9 bases lining up with TRBD1. CDR3 length: 13 amino acids. With 3 bases clipped from V and 8 bases from J, the junction kept 2 bases outside the gene matches. Germline-derived CDR1 and CDR2 are KGHSH and LQKENI. CDR3 residues: CASSPRTGDEQFF. The CDR3 DNA is TGTGCCAGCTCACCGCGGACAGGGGATGAGCAGTTCTTC.

As DNA, the CDR3 is TGTGCCAGCAGTGTGTCTTCTAGCGGTTACAATGAGCAGTTCTTC. Encoded protein: CASSVSSSGYNEQFF. The chain couples TRBV2 to TRBJ2-1, with 7 bases lining up with TRBD2. Germline V gene sequence: CDR1 SNHLY, CDR2 FYNNEI. CDR3 length: 15 amino acids. V gave up 4 bases and J gave up 4 bases; unmatched junction bases: 7.

The CDR3 nucleotides read TGTGCCAGCTCAGAGGACAGGGTCGTCACCGGGGAGCTGTTTTTT. Protein product: CASSEDRVVTGELFF. This rearrangement joins TRBV18 to TRBJ2-2; 8 positions agree with TRBD1. Germline trimming cut 5 bases from V and 4 bases from J; bases unmatched to any gene: 6. Germline CDR1 reads KGHSH; CDR2 reads LQKENI. The CDR3 has 15 amino acids. Full variable domain (remainder filled in from reference TRBV18 and TRBJ2-2): NAGVMQNPRHLVRRRGQEARLRCSPMKGHSHVYWYRQLPEEGLKFMVYLQKENIIDESGMPKERFSAEFPKEGPSILRIQQVVRGDSAAYFCASSEDRVVTGELFFGEGSRLTVL.

J is TRBJ2-2 and V is TRBV18; D is uncertain. V was clipped by 0 bases and J by 8 bases, with 4 bases between them. The germline gives CDR1 KGHSH, CDR2 LQKENI. CDR3 size: 12 residues. The CDR3 DNA reads TGTGCCAGCTCACCACCGGGAGGGGAGCTGTTTTTT. Amino acid sequence: CASSPPGGELFF.